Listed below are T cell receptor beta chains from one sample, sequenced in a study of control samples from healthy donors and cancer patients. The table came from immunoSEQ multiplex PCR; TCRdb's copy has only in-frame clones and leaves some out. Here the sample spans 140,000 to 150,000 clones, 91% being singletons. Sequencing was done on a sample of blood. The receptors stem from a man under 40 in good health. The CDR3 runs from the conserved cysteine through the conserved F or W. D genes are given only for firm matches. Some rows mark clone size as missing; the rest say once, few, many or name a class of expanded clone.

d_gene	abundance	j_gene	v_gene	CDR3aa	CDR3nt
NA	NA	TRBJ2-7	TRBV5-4	CASSPQSGTKAYEQYF	TGTGCCAGCAGCCCACAATCAGGGACCAAAGCCTACGAGCAGTACTTC
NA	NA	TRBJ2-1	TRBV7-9	CASSLGKLALRIYNEQFF	TGTGCCAGCAGCTTAGGAAAACTAGCCTTACGAATCTACAATGAGCAGTTCTTC
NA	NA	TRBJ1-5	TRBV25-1	CASGPNTGSEVHQPQHF	TGTGCCAGCGGCCCAAACACAGGGTCCGAAGTTCATCAGCCCCAGCATTTT
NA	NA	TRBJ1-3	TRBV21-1	CASSKKGTDSGNTIYF	TGTGCCAGCAGCAAAAAGGGGACAGACTCTGGAAACACCATATATTTT
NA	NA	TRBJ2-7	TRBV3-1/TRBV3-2	CASSQDFQQEQYF	TGTGCCAGCAGCCAAGATTTCCAGCAAGAGCAGTACTTC
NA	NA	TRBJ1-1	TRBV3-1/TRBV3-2	CASSALRGGTEAFF	TGTGCCAGCAGCGCCCTGCGGGGTGGCACTGAAGCTTTCTTT
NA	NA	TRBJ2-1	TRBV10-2	CASSEFLGEQFF	TGCGCCAGCAGTGAGTTTTTGGGCGAGCAGTTCTTC
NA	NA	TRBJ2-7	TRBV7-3	CASSLTGGSEQYF	TGTGCCAGCAGCTTAACAGGGGGTAGCGAGCAGTACTTC
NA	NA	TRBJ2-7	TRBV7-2	CASSLRQTSSYEQYF	TGTGCCAGCAGTCTGAGACAGACCAGCTCCTACGAGCAGTACTTC
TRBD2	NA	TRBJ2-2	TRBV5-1	CASRPGLAGGPDRELFF	TGCGCCAGCAGACCGGGACTAGCGGGGGGGCCGGACCGGGAGCTGTTTTTT
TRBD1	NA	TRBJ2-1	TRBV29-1	CSVVGWGTGVHEQFF	TGCAGCGTTGTGGGGTGGGGGACAGGGGTCCATGAGCAGTTCTTC
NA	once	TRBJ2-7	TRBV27	CASSLQGSSYEQYF	TGTGCCAGCAGTCTCCAGGGTAGCAGCTACGAGCAGTACTTC
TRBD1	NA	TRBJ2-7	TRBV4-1	CASSYPGQAYEQYF	TGCGCCAGCAGTTACCCGGGACAGGCCTACGAGCAGTACTTC
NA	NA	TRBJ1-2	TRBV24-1	CATSDPRDFLNYGYTF	TGTGCCACCAGTGACCCGAGGGACTTCCTTAACTATGGCTACACCTTC
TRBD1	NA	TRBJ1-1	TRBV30	CAWSGGTGGHTEAFF	TGTGCCTGGAGTGGGGGGACAGGGGGCCACACTGAAGCTTTCTTT
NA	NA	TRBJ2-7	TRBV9	CASSVDTGSSYEQYF	TGTGCCAGCAGCGTAGATACAGGGAGCTCCTACGAGCAGTACTTC
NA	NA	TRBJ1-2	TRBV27	CASSFDRSNYGYTF	TGTGCCAGCAGTTTCGACAGAAGTAACTATGGCTACACCTTC
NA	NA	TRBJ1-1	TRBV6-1	CASSEVGVQNTEAFF	TGTGCCAGCAGTGAGGTTGGGGTCCAGAACACTGAAGCTTTCTTT
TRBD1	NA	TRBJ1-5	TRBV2	CASGRGLSNQPQHF	TGTGCCAGCGGAAGGGGGCTAAGCAATCAGCCCCAGCATTTT
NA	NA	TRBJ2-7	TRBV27	CASSFTASYEQYF	TGTGCCAGCAGTTTCACGGCCTCCTACGAGCAGTACTTC
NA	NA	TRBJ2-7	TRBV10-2	CASRFRGQSYEQYF	TGCGCCAGCCGCTTTCGAGGACAGTCCTACGAGCAGTACTTC
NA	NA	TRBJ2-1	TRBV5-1	CASSLVPGEGYNEQFF	TGCGCCAGCAGCTTGGTCCCAGGGGAGGGATACAATGAGCAGTTCTTC
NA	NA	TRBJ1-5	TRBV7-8	CASSLAPQGQPQHF	TGTGCCAGCAGCTTAGCACCCCAGGGGCAGCCCCAGCATTTT
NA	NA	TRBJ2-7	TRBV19	CASSSALVTYEQYF	TGTGCCAGTTCCTCTGCACTTGTCACCTACGAGCAGTACTTC
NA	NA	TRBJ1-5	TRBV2	CASSDPRAAHQPQHF	TGTGCCAGCAGCGACCCACGGGCAGCCCATCAGCCCCAGCATTTT
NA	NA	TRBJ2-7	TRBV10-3	CAISVGARGDYEQYF	TGTGCCATCAGTGTCGGGGCCAGGGGAGACTACGAGCAGTACTTC
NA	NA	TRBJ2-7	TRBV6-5	CASSYRQTGDYEQYF	TGTGCCAGCAGTTACCGCCAAACAGGTGACTACGAGCAGTACTTC
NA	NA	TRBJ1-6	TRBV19	CASSGLSSYNSPLHF	TGTGCCAGTAGTGGTCTAAGCTCCTATAATTCACCCCTCCACTTT
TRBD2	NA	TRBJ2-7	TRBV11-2	CASSLGGTRANEQYF	TGTGCCAGCAGCTTAGGGGGGACTAGGGCGAACGAGCAGTACTTC
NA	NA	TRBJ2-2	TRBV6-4	CASSDRGTNTGELFF	TGTGCCAGCAGTGACAGGGGGACGAACACCGGGGAGCTGTTTTTT
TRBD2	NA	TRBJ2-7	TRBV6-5	CASSSLGGGRREQYF	TGTGCCAGCAGCTCCCTCGGCGGGGGGAGGAGGGAGCAGTACTTC
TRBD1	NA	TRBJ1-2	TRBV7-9	CASSLVGQAIGYTF	TGTGCCAGCAGCTTAGTCGGACAGGCGATCGGCTACACCTTC
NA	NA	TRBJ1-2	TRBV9	CASRGFGGDYGYTF	TGTGCCAGCAGGGGGTTCGGAGGCGACTATGGCTACACCTTC
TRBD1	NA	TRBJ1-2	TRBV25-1	CASSEYGQGYGYTF	TGTGCCAGCAGTGAATATGGACAGGGCTATGGCTACACCTTC
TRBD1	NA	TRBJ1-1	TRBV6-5	CASNRQGARTEAFF	TGTGCCAGCAACAGACAGGGGGCGCGTACTGAAGCTTTCTTT
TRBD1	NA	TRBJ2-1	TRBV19	CASSIDGTGGGEQFF	TGTGCCAGTAGTATAGATGGGACAGGGGGGGGTGAGCAGTTCTTC
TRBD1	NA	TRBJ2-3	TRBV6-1	CASSAYDRDSTDTQYF	TGTGCCAGCAGTGCTTATGACAGGGACAGCACAGATACGCAGTATTTT
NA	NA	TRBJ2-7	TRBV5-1	CASSLGSGLYEQYF	TGCGCCAGCAGCTTGGGTTCGGGTCTCTACGAGCAGTACTTC
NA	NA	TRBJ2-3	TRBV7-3	CASSRAVGDTQYF	TGTGCCAGCAGTCGAGCGGTTGGAGATACGCAGTATTTT
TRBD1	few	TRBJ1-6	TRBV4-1	CASKDGQGYSPLHF	TGCGCCAGCAAAGACGGACAGGGGTATTCACCCCTCCACTTT
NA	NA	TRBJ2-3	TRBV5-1	CASSLIGLDTQYF	TGCGCCAGCAGCTTGATCGGGTTAGATACGCAGTATTTT
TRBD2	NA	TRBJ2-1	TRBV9	CASSLLTSGEGRDEQFF	TGTGCCAGCAGCCTACTGACTAGCGGGGAGGGGCGCGATGAGCAGTTCTTC
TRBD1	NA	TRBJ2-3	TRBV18	CASSPGTGLSTDTQYF	TGTGCCAGCTCACCAGGGACAGGCCTTAGCACAGATACGCAGTATTTT
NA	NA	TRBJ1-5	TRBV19	CASHPGRINQPQHF	TGTGCCAGTCACCCCGGACGGATCAATCAGCCCCAGCATTTT
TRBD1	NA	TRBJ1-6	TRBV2	CASSSTSGQGAVSRNSPLHF	TGTGCCAGCAGTTCTACCTCTGGACAGGGGGCGGTATCAAGGAATTCACCCCTCCACTTT
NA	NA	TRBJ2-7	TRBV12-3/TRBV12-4	CASSAGPYEQYF	TGTGCCAGCAGTGCTGGGCCCTACGAGCAGTACTTC
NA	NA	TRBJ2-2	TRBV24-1	CATSDLGSGHISTGELFF	TGTGCCACCAGTGATTTGGGATCCGGACACATCTCCACCGGGGAGCTGTTTTTT
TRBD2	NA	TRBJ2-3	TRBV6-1	CASSEILAGARTDTQYF	TGTGCCAGCAGTGAAATACTAGCGGGGGCCCGCACAGATACGCAGTATTTT
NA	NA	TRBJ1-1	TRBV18	CASSRGAKPGEAFF	TGTGCCAGCTCAAGAGGAGCGAAACCCGGTGAAGCTTTCTTT
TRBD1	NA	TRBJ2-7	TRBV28	CADPRQGDSYEQYF	TGTGCAGACCCCCGACAGGGTGATTCCTACGAGCAGTACTTC
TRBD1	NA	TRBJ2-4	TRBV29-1	CSVPGQGYIQYF	TGCAGCGTCCCGGGACAGGGATACATTCAGTACTTC
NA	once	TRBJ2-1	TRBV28	CASSLRSGDRSEQFF	TGTGCCAGCAGTTTAAGGTCTGGAGACAGGTCTGAGCAGTTCTTC
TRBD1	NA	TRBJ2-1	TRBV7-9	CASSAAATGGGWEQFF	TGTGCCAGCAGCGCCGCGGCGACAGGGGGAGGTTGGGAGCAGTTCTTC